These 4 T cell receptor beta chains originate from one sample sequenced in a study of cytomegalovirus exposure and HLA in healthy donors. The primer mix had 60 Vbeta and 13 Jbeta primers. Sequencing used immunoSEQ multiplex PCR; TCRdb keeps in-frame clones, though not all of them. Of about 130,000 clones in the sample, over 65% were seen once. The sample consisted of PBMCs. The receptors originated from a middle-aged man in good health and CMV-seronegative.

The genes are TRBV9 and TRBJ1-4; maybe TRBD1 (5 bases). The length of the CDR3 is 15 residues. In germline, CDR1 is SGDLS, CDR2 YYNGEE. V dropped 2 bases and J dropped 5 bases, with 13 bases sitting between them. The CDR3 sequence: CASSVRGDPNEKLFF. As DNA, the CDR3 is TGTGCCAGCAGCGTTCGGGGGGATCCCAATGAAAAACTGTTTTTT.

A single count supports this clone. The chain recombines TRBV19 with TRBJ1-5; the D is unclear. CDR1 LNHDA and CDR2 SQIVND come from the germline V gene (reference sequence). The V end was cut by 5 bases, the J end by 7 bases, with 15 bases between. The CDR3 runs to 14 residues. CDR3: CASSGEVLRQPQHF. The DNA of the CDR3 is TGTGCCAGTAGTGGCGAGGTCCTAAGGCAGCCCCAGCATTTT.

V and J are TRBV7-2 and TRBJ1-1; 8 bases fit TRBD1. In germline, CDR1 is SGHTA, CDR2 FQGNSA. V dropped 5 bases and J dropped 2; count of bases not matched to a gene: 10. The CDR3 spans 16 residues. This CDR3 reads CASSISGGQVNTEAFF. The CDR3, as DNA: TGTGCCAGCAGCATCTCTGGGGGACAGGTTAACACTGAAGCTTTCTTT.

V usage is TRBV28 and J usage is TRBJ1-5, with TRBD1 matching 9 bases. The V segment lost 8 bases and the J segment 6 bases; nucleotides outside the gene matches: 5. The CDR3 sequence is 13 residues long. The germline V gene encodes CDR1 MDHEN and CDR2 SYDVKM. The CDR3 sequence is CASGTGGGQPQHF. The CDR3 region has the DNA TGTGCCAGCGGTACAGGGGGCGGTCAGCCCCAGCATTTT.